A single sample is the source of the 26 T cell receptor beta chains below, sequenced in a study of blood T cell repertoires in COVID-19. The repertoire was sequenced with immunoSEQ multiplex PCR; TCRdb's copy has only in-frame clones and lacks some. The top ten clones hold roughly 13% of a sample with hundreds of thousands of clones, approximately 86% of them seen once. Sequenced: peripheral blood. The receptors here all came from a woman aged 70-85 years with COVID-19, enrolled during active disease.

The chain has TRBV5-8 and TRBJ1-3, with D possibly TRBD1 on 5 matching bases. Trimming stripped 3 bases from V and 0 bases from J, with 13 bases between. The CDR3 has 16 residues. The germline V gene has CDR1 SGHTS and CDR2 YDEGEE. For the CDR3, the DNA is TGTGCCAGCAGCTCGGGACTGTCGAGCTCTGGAAACACCATATATTTT. As protein: CASSSGLSSSGNTIYF.

The CDR3 DNA reads as TGTGCCAGCAGTGAAAACAGGGGCACCGAGCAGTACTTC. Translating gives CASSENRGTEQYF. The chain employs TRBV6-1 and TRBJ2-7, with 7 bases identical to TRBD1. The CDR3 contains 13 residues. CDR1 MNHNS and CDR2 SASEGT come from the germline V gene. V was pared by 2 bases and J by 6 bases, with 4 bases of the junction left unmatched.

The chain employs TRBV19 and TRBJ1-2; D uncertain. The germline V and J ends were trimmed by 5 bases and 2 bases, with 12 bases remaining between them. CDR3 length: 14 residues. Germline assignment: CDR1 LNHDA and CDR2 SQIVND (reference sequence). The CDR3 DNA follows: TGTGCCAGTAGTCTCCTTACGGAGAACTATGGCTACACCTTC. Its translation is CASSLLTENYGYTF.

The chain has TRBV11-2 and TRBJ2-3, with 12 bases matching TRBD2. Per the germline V gene, CDR1 is SGHAT and CDR2 is FQNNGV. The CDR3 runs 18 residues. Trimming at V came to 6 bases and at J to 0 bases, leaving 10 bases not matched to a gene. CDR3 DNA: TGTGCCAGCAGTTTGACTAGCGGGGGCCGAGTTAGCACAGATACGCAGTATTTT. It encodes CASSLTSGGRVSTDTQYF.

This clone turned up a few times. The chain uses TRBV3-1 (or the pseudogene TRBV3-2) and TRBJ1-2; no firm D call. The CDR3 runs to 13 residues. The germline V gene has CDR1 LGHDT and CDR2 YNNKEL (reference sequence). Trimming removed 0 bases from V and 4 bases from J, with 6 bases in between. The CDR3 here is CASSQDGGYGYTF. Here the CDR3 DNA reads TGTGCCAGCAGCCAAGATGGCGGCTATGGCTACACCTTC.

The rearrangement uses TRBV2 and TRBJ1-5; a weak D match, TRBD1 (6 bases). Trimming took off 5 bases at V and 2 bases at J, with 10 bases between the two ends. CDR1 is SNHLY, CDR2 FYNNEI, per germline. This CDR3 contains 14 residues. CDR3 bases: TGTGCCAGCAGTTACAGGGTGGGCAATCAGCCCCAGCATTTT. Translation: CASSYRVGNQPQHF.

This clone was found a few times. This chain links TRBV6-6 with TRBJ2-1, with 9 bases that match TRBD1. Losses at the gene ends were 2 bases for V and 7 bases for J; bases not matched to a gene: 6. The CDR3 loop spans 15 amino acids. Germline V CDR1 and CDR2: MNHNY, SVGAGI (reference sequence). CDR3 coding DNA: TGTGCCAGCAGTTACAAGGGACAGGGCCTTAATGAGCAGTTCTTC. This sequence encodes CASSYKGQGLNEQFF.

V usage is TRBV7-8 and J usage is TRBJ1-1; 7 bases line up with TRBD1. The CDR3 length is 14 residues. Germline lookup yields CDR1 SGHVS and CDR2 FQNEAQ. Trimming cost V 2 bases and J 4 bases; bases outside gene matches: 4. The CDR3 nucleotides read TGTGCCAGCAGCTTAAATCGACAGGGCACTGAAGCTTTCTTT. Its protein is CASSLNRQGTEAFF.

This chain links TRBV5-6 with TRBJ1-2; the match to TRBD1 covers 9 bases. This CDR3 is built from 13 residues. Per the germline V gene, CDR1 is SGHDT and CDR2 is YYEEEE. Germline trimming cut 0 bases from V and 7 bases from J; bases unmatched to any gene: 1. CDR3 amino acids: CASSLEDRGGYTF. Written as DNA, the CDR3 is TGTGCCAGCAGCTTGGAGGACAGGGGTGGCTACACCTTC.

The chain links TRBV5-5 to TRBJ1-2; no definite D call. Germline-derived CDR1 and CDR2 are SGHKS and YYEKEE (reference sequence). V lost 0 bases and J lost 8, with 23 bases in between. The CDR3 length is 17 residues. In nucleotides, the CDR3 is TGTGCCAGCAGCTTGGTGTATAGGGAGCCGCCGGGTGAAGGCTACACCTTC. Protein sequence: CASSLVYREPPGEGYTF.

A single count supports this clone. The chain carries TRBV4-1 and TRBJ2-5, with D unclear. The CDR3 is made up of 14 amino acids. V dropped 1 base and J dropped 5 bases, with 11 bases sitting between them. Germline CDR1 MGHRA, CDR2 YSYEKL. The CDR3 protein is CASSQVLQAETQYF. In DNA, the CDR3 is TGCGCCAGCAGCCAAGTATTGCAGGCGGAGACCCAGTACTTC.

This clone was detected only a few times. The chain's CDR3 is CASSLLRGHGYTF. In DNA form, the CDR3 reads TGTGCCAGCAGCCTCCTTAGGGGGCATGGCTACACCTTC. The chain has TRBV5-6 and TRBJ1-2; 7 bases are a match to TRBD1. Germline CDR1 and CDR2: SGHDT and YYEEEE. This CDR3 spans 13 amino acids. The ends lost 4 bases at V and 6 bases at J; junction bases unmatched: 6.

The chain couples TRBV4-1 to TRBJ2-1; 14 bases are shared with TRBD2. The CDR3 is made up of 15 amino acids. V was pared by 4 bases and J by 8 bases, with 4 bases of the junction left unmatched. CDR1 MGHRA and CDR2 YSYEKL come from the germline V gene. This CDR3 is CASSPGGLAGDEQFF. CDR3 DNA sequence: TGCGCCAGCAGCCCGGGGGGACTAGCGGGGGATGAGCAGTTCTTC.

The chain links TRBV7-9 to TRBJ1-2, with D maybe TRBD1 (5 bases). This CDR3 is 15 amino acids long. Deletions cut 5 bases from V and 0 bases from J, with 13 bases between. Looked up from germline, CDR1 is SEHNR and CDR2 is FQNEAQ (reference sequence). The CDR3 protein is CASSRGGPSNYGYTF. CDR3 nucleotides: TGTGCCAGCAGCCGGGGGGGACCCTCTAACTATGGCTACACCTTC.

The chain employs TRBV7-9 and TRBJ1-2; D is possibly TRBD1 (6 bases). The germline V gene has CDR1 SEHNR and CDR2 FQNEAQ (reference sequence). The V gene lost 2 bases and the J gene lost 6 bases, with 10 bases spanning the gap. The CDR3 consists of 13 residues. CDR3 DNA sequence: TGTGCCAGCAGCTTAAGGACAGTGGATGGCTACACCTTC. It translates to CASSLRTVDGYTF.

The chain couples TRBV19 to TRBJ1-4, with D perhaps matching TRBD1 (6 bases). CDR3 length equals 14 residues. Trimming shortened V by 5 bases and J by 5 bases, and 12 bases separated the two germline ends. CDR1 and CDR2 (germline): LNHDA, SQIVND (reference sequence). DNA of the CDR3: TGTGCCAGTAGTCTTACAGGGTGGAATGAAAAACTGTTTTTT. It yields the protein CASSLTGWNEKLFF.

This clone was recorded a few times. The chain uses TRBV5-1 and TRBJ2-5; D call uncertain. The V gene's germline CDR1 is SGHRS and CDR2 YFSETQ. Trimming pared 0 bases from V and 3 bases from J, leaving 6 bases between. CDR3 size: 13 residues. CDR3 residues: CASSLGQKETQYF. In DNA, the CDR3 is TGCGCCAGCAGCTTGGGGCAGAAAGAGACCCAGTACTTC.

This chain links TRBV7-6 with TRBJ1-4; D not certain. Trimming stripped 5 bases from V and 3 bases from J, with 7 bases between. Germline CDR1 SGHVS, CDR2 FNYEAQ. The CDR3 is made up of 13 amino acids. The CDR3 loop is CASSPASNEKLFF. For the CDR3, the DNA is TGTGCCAGCAGCCCCGCGTCTAATGAAAAACTGTTTTTT.

As for this clone: Additional DNA sequences in this sample encode the identical CDR3. The rearrangement uses TRBV9 and TRBJ2-7; 9 bases align to TRBD1. This CDR3 is built from 14 residues. V trimming: 3 bases; J trimming: 2 bases; junction bases outside the gene matches: 3. Germline CDR1 SGDLS, CDR2 YYNGEE. The CDR3 reads CASSARDRAYEQYF. The CDR3 DNA reads as TGTGCCAGCAGCGCCCGGGACAGGGCCTACGAGCAGTACTTC. Full variable domain (rest looked up from reference TRBV9 and TRBJ2-7): DSGVTQTPKHLITATGQRVTLRCSPRSGDLSVYWYQQSLDQGLQFLIQYYNGEERAKGNILERFSAQQFPDLHSELNLSSLELGDSALYFCASSARDRAYEQYFGPGTRLTVT.

The CDR3: CASSPGTGGAETQYF. CDR3 in DNA: TGTGCCAGCTCACCCGGGACAGGGGGCGCAGAGACCCAGTACTTC. This chain uses TRBV18 with TRBJ2-5; 12 nucleotides align to TRBD1. Germline loops: CDR1 KGHSH, CDR2 LQKENI. The V and J ends lost 3 bases and 4 bases, in that order; junction bases with no gene match: 3. This CDR3 region has 15 residues.

V usage is TRBV10-3 and J usage is TRBJ1-1; 9 bases are shared with TRBD1. The CDR3 spans 14 residues. The junction had 6 bases not matched to a gene; V was cut back by 6 bases and J by 4 bases. Germline-derived CDR1 and CDR2 are ENHRY and SYGVKD. The CDR3 bases are TGTGCCATCAGCCGTGGACAGGGGAGCACTGAAGCTTTCTTT. Encoded protein: CAISRGQGSTEAFF.

This chain joins TRBV21-1 and TRBJ1-2; the listed D gene, TRBD1, was not tested against the DNA. TRBV21-1 is a documented pseudogene. This CDR3 spans 13 amino acids. CDR3: CASSKEYSYGYTF. The CDR3 DNA sequence: TGTGCCAGCAGCAAAGAATACAGCTATGGCTACACCTTC.

This chain connects TRBV3-1 (or the pseudogene TRBV3-2) to TRBJ2-1, with 15 bases matching TRBD2. The CDR3 covers 19 residues. V trimming: 4 bases; J trimming: 6 bases; junction bases outside the gene matches: 13. Per germline, CDR1 LGHDT and CDR2 YNNKEL (reference sequence). The CDR3 reads CASSPPGLAGGTWANEQFF. The CDR3 DNA sequence: TGTGCCAGCAGCCCTCCGGGACTAGCGGGGGGCACCTGGGCCAATGAGCAGTTCTTC.

The chain couples TRBV1 to TRBJ2-3; whether TRBD2, the table's D call, matches the DNA was not checked. TRBV1 is labeled a pseudogene. The length of the CDR3 is 17 residues. The CDR3 DNA follows: TGCACCAGCAGCTACAATCCCCCGGGACTAGCGCTAGATACGCAGTATTTT. Translating gives CTSSYNPPGLALDTQYF.

J is TRBJ2-2 and V is TRBV28; TRBD1 is a possible D gene (5 bases). The CDR3 consists of 13 residues. From germline, CDR1 is MDHEN and CDR2 SYDVKM. Trimming removed 3 bases from V and 9 bases from J, with 11 bases in between. The DNA for the CDR3 is TGTGCCAGCAGTTTTGGTTTGGGGCGGGAGCTGTTTTTT. Protein sequence: CASSFGLGRELFF.

The chain carries TRBV6-5 and TRBJ1-2, with 9 bases fitting TRBD1. With V trimmed by 6 bases and J by 4 bases, 6 bases remained unmatched. The CDR3 runs to 14 residues. Germline-derived CDR1 and CDR2 are MNHEY and SVGAGI. The CDR3 protein is CASRDTTGGYGYTF. As DNA, the CDR3 is TGTGCCAGCAGGGACACGACAGGGGGCTATGGCTACACCTTC.